This T cell receptor beta chain was identified during a study of a mutant IDH1 vaccine in newly diagnosed glioma. The CDR3 has 19 amino acids. Trimming at V came to 0 bases and at J to 4 bases, leaving 16 bases not matched to a gene. Per the germline V gene, CDR1 is MGHRA and CDR2 is YSYEKL. The time point here: week 11, during vaccination. Every vaccine dose comprised 300 ug of mutant IDH1 20-mer peptide plus topical imiquimod. Assay: immunoSEQ multiplex PCR; the TCRdb copy retains only in-frame clones and omits some. The table includes tens of thousands of clones, under 90% detected once. Remarks on this clone: The antigen is not known.

The chain employs TRBV4-1 and TRBJ2-7, with 9 bases identical to TRBD1. The TCR was taken from a middle-aged man with glioma. Sequencing used PBMCs, obtained from a glioma patient whose treatment included an IDH1 peptide vaccine. The DNA of the CDR3 is TGCGCCAGCAGCCAAGAAGTCGGGACAGGGAGGCTGTTAGCTTACGAGCAGTACTTC. It encodes CASSQEVGTGRLLAYEQYF.